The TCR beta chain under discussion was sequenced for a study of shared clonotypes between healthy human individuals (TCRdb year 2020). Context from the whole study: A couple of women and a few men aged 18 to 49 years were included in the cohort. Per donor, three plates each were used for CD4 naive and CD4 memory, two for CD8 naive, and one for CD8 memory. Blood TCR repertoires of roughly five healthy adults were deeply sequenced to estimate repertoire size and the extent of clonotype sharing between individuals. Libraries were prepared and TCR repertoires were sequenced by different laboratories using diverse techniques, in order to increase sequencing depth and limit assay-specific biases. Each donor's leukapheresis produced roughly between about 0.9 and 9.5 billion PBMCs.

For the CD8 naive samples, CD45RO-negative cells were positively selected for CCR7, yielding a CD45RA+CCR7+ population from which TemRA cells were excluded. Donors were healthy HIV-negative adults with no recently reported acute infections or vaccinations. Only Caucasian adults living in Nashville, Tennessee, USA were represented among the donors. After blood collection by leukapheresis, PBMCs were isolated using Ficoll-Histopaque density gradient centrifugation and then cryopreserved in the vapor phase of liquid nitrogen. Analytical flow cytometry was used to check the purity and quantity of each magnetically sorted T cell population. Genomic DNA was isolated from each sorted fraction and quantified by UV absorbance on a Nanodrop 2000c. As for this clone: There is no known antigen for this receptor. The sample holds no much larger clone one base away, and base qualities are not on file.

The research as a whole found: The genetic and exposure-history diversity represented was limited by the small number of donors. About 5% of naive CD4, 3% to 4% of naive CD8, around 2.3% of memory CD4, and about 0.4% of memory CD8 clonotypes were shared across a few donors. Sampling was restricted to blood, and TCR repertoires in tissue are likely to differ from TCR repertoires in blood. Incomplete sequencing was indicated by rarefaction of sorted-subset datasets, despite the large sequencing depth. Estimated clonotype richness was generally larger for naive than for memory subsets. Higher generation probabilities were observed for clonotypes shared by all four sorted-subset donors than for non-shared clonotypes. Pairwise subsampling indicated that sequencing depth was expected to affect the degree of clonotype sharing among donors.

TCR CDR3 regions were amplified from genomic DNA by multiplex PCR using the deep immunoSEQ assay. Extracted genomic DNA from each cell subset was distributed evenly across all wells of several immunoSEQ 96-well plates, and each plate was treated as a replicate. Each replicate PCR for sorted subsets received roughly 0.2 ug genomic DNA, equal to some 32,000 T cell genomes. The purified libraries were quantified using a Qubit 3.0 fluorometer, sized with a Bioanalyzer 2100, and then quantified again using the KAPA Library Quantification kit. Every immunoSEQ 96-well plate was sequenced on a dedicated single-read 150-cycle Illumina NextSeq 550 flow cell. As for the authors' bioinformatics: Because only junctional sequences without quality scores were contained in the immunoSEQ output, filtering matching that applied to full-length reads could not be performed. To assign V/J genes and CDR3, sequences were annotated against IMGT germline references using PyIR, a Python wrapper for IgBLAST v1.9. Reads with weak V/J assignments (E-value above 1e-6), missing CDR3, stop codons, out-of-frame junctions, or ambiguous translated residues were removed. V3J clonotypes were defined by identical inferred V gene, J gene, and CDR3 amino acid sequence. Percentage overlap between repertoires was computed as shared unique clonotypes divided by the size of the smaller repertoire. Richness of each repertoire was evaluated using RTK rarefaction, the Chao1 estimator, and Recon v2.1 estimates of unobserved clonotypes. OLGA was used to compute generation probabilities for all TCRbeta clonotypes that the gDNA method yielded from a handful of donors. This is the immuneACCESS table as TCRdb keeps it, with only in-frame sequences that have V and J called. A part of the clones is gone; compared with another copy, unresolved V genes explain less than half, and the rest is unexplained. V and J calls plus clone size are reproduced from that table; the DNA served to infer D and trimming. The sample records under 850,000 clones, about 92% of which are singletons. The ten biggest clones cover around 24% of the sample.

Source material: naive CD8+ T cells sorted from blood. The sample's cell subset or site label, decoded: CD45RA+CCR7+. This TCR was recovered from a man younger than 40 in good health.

The CDR3 region: CSVDGLAVRRTSSYNEQFF. The nucleotide sequence reads TGCAGCGTTGACGGACTAGCTGTCCGTAGAACGAGCTCCTACAATGAGCAGTTCTTC. Rearrangement joined TRBV29-1 to TRBJ2-1; 8 junctional bases match TRBD2. Including the terminal cysteine and phenylalanine, the CDR3 comprises 19 residues. Just the 57-base CDR3 DNA is kept, in frame starting at base 1. V loses 3 bases at its end and J loses 0 bases; junction bases beyond the gene matches: 16. From the germline V gene, CDR1 is SQVTM and CDR2 is ANQGSEA.